This T cell receptor (beta chain) was recorded in a study of T cells in tuberculosis. Overall study findings and caveats: Active tuberculosis alpha repertoires lay closer to GMM-specific TCRs than controls'. Samples were chosen by availability of cryopreserved specimens.

Of note for this clone: The antigen is not known.

The method was immunoSEQ multiplex PCR; TCRdb's version includes in-frame clones alone and lacks a portion of them. There are more than 35,000 clones in the sample; 94% occur only once, and roughly an eighth lies in the top ten. Per germline, CDR1 SGHRS and CDR2 YFSETQ. Losses at the gene ends were 0 bases for V and 0 bases for J; bases not matched to a gene: 3. The CDR3 has 16 residues. The chain carries TRBV5-1 and TRBJ1-3; 7 bases align to TRBD1. The clonotype was recovered from a donor aged 10 to 29 with latent tuberculosis or without tuberculosis infection. Some clones in this sample may be carry-over from other donors' samples. The sample comprised PBMCs. The CDR3: CASSLADRSSGNTIYF. CDR3 coding DNA: TGCGCCAGCAGCTTGGCGGACAGGAGCTCTGGAAACACCATATATTTT.